Listed here is a single TCR beta chain. These data belong to a study of cytomegalovirus exposure and HLA in healthy donors. Study background: From 190 million or so T cells, an earlier analysis saw 90 million to 130 million unique TCR beta sequences.

CDR3 length: 15 amino acids. V lost 4 bases to trimming and J lost 7 bases, with 20 bases between them. CDR1 and CDR2 (germline): GTSNPN, SVGIG (reference sequence). PCR amplification relied on 60 Vbeta primers (plus 13 Jbeta primers). Clones were sequenced by immunoSEQ multiplex PCR, and TCRdb holds only the in-frame ones, with some missing. Of 240,000 or so clones detected, approximately 82% appear once; the ten largest clones hold less than 9%. The specimen sequenced was PBMCs. The chain combines TRBV30 with TRBJ1-5; tentative D call: TRBD1 (6 bases). The sequence derives from a woman aged 60-70 years in good health and CMV-seropositive. The CDR3 bases are TGTGCCTGGAACGTCCCGGGACACGGCAGGCAGCCCCAGCATTTT. Amino acid sequence: CAWNVPGHGRQPQHF.